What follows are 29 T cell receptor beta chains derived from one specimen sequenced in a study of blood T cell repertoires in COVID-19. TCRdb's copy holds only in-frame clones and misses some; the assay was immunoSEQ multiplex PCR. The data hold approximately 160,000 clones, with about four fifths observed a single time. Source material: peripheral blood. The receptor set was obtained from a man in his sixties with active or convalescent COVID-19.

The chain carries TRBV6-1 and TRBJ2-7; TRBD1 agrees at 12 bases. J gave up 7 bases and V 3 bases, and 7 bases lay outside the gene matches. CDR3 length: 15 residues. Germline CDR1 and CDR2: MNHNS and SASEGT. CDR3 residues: CASSDPGTGGREQYF. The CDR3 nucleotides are TGTGCCAGCAGTGACCCGGGGACAGGGGGCCGGGAGCAGTACTTC.

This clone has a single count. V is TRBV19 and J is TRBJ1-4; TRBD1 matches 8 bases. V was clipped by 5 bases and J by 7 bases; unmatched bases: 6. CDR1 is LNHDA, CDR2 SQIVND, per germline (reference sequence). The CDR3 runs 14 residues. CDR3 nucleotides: TGTGCCAGTAGTCACTTGGGACAGGCTGAAAAACTGTTTTTT. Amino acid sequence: CASSHLGQAEKLFF.

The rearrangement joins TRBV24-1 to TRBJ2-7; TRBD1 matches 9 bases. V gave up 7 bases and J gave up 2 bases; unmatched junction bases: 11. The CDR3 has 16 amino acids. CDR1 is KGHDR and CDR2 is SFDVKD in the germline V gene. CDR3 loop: CATSATGTGYAYEQYF. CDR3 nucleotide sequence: TGTGCCACCAGCGCGACAGGGACAGGGTATGCCTACGAGCAGTACTTC.

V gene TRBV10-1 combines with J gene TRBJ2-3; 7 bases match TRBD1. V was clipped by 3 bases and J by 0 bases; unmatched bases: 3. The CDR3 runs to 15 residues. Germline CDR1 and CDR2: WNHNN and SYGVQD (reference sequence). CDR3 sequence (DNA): TGCGCCAGCAGTGATCAGGGGGTTAGCACAGATACGCAGTATTTT. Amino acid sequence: CASSDQGVSTDTQYF.

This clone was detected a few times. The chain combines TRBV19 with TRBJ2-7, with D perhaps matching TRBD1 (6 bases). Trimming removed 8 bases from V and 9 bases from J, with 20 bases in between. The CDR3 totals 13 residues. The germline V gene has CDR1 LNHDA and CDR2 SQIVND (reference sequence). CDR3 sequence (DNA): TGTGCCAGTCAGGGCCCGTCGGGACACGGGCAGTACTTC. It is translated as CASQGPSGHGQYF.

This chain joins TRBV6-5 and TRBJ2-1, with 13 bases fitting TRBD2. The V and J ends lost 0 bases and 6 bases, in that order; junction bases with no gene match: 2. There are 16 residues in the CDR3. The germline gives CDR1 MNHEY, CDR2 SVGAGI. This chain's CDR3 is CASSYSTSGGTNEQFF. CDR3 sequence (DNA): TGTGCCAGCAGTTACTCGACTAGCGGGGGGACCAATGAGCAGTTCTTC.

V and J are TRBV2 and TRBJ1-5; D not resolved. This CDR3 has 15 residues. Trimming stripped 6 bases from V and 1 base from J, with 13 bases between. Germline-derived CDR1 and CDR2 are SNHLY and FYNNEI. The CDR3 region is CASSRTSGSNQPQHF. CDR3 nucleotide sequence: TGTGCCAGCAGCCGAACCTCAGGAAGCAATCAGCCCCAGCATTTT.

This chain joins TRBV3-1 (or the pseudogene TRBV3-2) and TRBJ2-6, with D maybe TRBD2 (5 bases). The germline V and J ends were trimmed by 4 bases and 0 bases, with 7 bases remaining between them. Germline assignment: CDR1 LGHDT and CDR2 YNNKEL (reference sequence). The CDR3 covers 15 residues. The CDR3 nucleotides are TGTGCCAGCAGCCGAGGGCGCTCTGGGGCCAACGTCCTGACTTTC. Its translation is CASSRGRSGANVLTF.

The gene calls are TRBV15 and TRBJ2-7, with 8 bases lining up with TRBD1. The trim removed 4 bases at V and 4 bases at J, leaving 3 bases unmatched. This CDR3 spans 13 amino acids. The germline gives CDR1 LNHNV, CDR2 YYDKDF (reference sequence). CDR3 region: CATSTDRGYEQYF. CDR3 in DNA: TGTGCCACCAGCACAGACAGGGGATACGAGCAGTACTTC. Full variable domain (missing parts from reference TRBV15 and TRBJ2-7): DAMVIQNPRYQVTQFGKPVTLSCSQTLNHNVMYWYQQKSSQAPKLLFHYYDKDFNNEADTPDNFQSRRPNTSFCFLDIRSPGLGDTAMYLCATSTDRGYEQYFGPGTRLTVT.

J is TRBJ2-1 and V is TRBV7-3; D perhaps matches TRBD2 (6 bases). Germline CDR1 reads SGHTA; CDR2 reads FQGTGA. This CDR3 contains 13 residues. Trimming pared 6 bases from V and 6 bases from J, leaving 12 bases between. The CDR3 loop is CASSRLVGNEQFF. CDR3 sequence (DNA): TGTGCCAGCAGTCGACTAGTTGGCAATGAGCAGTTCTTC.

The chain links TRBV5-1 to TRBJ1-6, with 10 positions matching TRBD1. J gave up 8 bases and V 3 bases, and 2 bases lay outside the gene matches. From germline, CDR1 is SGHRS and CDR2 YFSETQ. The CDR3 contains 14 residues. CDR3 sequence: CASSSGTGDSPLHF. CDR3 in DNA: TGCGCCAGCAGCTCCGGGACAGGGGATTCACCCCTCCACTTT.

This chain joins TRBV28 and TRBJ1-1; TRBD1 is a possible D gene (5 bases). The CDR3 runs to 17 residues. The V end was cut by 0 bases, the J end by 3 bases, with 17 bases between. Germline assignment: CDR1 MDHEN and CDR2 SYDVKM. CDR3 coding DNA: TGTGCCAGCAGTTTATGGTCCCCAGGGATCCAGGACACTGAAGCTTTCTTT. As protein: CASSLWSPGIQDTEAFF.

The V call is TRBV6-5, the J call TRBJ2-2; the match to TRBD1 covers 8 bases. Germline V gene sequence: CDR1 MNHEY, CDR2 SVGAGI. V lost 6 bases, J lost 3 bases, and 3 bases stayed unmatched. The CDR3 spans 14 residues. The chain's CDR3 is CASRAGGYTGELFF. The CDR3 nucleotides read TGTGCCAGCAGGGCAGGGGGCTACACCGGGGAGCTGTTTTTT.

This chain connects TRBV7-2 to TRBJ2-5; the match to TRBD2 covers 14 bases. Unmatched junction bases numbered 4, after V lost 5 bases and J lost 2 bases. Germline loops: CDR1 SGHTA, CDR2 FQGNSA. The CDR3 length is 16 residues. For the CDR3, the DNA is TGTGCCAGCAGCCGGACTAGCGGGGGGCGACAAGAGACCCAGTACTTC. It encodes CASSRTSGGRQETQYF.

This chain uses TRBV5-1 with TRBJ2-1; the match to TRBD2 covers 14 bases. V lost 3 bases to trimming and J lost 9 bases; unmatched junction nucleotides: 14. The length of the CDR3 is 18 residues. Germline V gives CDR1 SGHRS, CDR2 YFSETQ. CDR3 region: CASSSTLGLAGGGGEQFF. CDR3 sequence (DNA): TGCGCCAGCAGCTCGACCTTAGGACTAGCGGGGGGTGGAGGTGAGCAGTTCTTC.

CDR3 loop: CASSPNRQGRVGELFF. The CDR3, as DNA: TGTGCCAGCAGCCCCAACAGACAGGGAAGGGTCGGGGAGCTGTTTTTT. V and J are TRBV9 and TRBJ2-2, with 7 positions matching TRBD1. Germline CDR1 SGDLS, CDR2 YYNGEE. V was pared by 4 bases and J by 7 bases, with 13 bases of the junction left unmatched. This CDR3 region has 16 residues.

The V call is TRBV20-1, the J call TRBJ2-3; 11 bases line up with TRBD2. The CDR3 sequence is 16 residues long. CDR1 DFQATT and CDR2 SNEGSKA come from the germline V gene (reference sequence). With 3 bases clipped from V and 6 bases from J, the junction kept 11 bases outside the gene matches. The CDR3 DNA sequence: TGCAGTGCTAGTGGGAGACTAGCGGGAAGGGTGGATACGCAGTATTTT. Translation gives CSASGRLAGRVDTQYF.

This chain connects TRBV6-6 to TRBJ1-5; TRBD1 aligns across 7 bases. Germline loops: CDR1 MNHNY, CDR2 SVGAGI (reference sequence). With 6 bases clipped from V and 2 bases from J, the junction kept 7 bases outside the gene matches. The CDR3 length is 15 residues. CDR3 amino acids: CASRLDRDGNQPQHF. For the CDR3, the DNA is TGTGCCAGCAGGCTTGACAGGGATGGCAATCAGCCCCAGCATTTT.

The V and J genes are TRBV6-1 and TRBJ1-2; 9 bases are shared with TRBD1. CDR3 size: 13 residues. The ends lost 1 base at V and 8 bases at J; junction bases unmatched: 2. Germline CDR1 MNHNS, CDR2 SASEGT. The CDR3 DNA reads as TGTGCCAGCAGTGAAGACAGGGGGCGCGGCTACACCTTC. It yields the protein CASSEDRGRGYTF.

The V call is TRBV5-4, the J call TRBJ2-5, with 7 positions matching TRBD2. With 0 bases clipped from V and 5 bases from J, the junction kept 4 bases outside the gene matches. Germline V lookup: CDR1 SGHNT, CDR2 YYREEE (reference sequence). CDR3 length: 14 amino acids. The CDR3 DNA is TGTGCCAGCAGCTTGGGACTAGCAGGGGAGACCCAGTACTTC. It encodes CASSLGLAGETQYF.

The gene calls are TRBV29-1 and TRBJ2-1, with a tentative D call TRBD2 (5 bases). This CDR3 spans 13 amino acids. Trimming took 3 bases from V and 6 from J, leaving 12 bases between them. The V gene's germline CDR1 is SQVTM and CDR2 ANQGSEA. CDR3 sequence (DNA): TGCAGCGTTGAGGTCTCCCGGGGCAATGAGCAGTTCTTC. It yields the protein CSVEVSRGNEQFF.

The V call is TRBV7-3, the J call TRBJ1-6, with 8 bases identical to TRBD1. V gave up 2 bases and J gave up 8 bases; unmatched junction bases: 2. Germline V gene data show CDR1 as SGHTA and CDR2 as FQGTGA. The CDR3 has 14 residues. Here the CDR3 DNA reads TGTGCCAGCAGCTTACAGGGGGCTGATTCACCCCTCCACTTT. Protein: CASSLQGADSPLHF. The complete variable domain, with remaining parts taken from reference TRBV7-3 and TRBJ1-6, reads GAGVSQTPSNKVTEKGKYVELRCDPISGHTALYWYRQSLGQGPEFLIYFQGTGAADDSGLPNDRFFAVRPEGSVSTLKIQRTERGDSAVYLCASSLQGADSPLHFGNGTRLTVT.

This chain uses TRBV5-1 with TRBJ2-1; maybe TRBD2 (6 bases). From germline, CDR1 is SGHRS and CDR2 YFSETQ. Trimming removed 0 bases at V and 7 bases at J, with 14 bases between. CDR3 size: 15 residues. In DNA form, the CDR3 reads TGCGCCAGCAGCTTGGGTATCAGGGCGGGGAATGAGCAGTTCTTC. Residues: CASSLGIRAGNEQFF.

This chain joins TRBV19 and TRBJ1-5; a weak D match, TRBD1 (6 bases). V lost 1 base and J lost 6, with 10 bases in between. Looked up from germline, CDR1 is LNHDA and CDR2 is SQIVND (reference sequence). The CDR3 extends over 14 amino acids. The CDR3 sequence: CASSIAQGGQPQHF. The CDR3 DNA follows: TGTGCCAGTAGTATAGCCCAAGGGGGTCAGCCCCAGCATTTT.

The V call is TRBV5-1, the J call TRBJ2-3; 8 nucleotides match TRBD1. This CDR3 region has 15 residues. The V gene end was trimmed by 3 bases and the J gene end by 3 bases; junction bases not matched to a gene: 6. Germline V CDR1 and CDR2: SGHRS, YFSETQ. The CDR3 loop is CASSSQGDRTDTQYF. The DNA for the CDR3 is TGCGCCAGCAGCTCACAGGGGGATCGTACAGATACGCAGTATTTT.

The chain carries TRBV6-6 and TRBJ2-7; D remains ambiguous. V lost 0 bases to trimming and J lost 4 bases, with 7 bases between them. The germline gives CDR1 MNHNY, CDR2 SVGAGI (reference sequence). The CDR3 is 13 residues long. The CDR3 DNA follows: TGTGCCAGCAGTTACTCTACAACATACGAGCAGTACTTC. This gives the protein CASSYSTTYEQYF.

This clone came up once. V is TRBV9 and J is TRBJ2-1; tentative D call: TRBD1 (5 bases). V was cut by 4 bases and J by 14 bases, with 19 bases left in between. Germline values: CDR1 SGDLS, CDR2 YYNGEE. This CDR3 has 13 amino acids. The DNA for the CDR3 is TGTGCCAGCAGCCCCATCCTAGGGGCCCGCGAGTTCTTC. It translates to CASSPILGAREFF. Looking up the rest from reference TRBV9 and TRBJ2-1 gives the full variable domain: DSGVTQTPKHLITATGQRVTLRCSPRSGDLSVYWYQQSLDQGLQFLIQYYNGEERAKGNILERFSAQQFPDLHSELNLSSLELGDSALYFCASSPILGAREFFGPGTRLTVL.

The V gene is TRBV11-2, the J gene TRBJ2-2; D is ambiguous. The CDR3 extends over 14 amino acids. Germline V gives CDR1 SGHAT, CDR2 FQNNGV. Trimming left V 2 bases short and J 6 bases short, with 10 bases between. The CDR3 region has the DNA TGTGCCAGCAGCTTAAACAGAAGTCCCGGGGAGCTGTTTTTT. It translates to CASSLNRSPGELFF.

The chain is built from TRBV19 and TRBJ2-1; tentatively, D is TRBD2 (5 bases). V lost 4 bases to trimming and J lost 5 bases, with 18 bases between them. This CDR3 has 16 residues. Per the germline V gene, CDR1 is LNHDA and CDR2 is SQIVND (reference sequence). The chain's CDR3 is CASSNLALWGHNEQFF. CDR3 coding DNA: TGTGCCAGTAGTAATTTAGCGCTCTGGGGTCACAATGAGCAGTTCTTC.